What follows are 5 T cell receptor beta chains derived from one specimen sequenced in a study of T cell clonotyping in hematopoietic cell transplantation (dated by TCRdb to the early 2020s). The time point label here, explained by the study, means: recipient sample about 28 days before transplant, after cytoreduction. The library relied on the immunoSEQ multiplex PCR assay. As stored in TCRdb, this immuneACCESS dataset retains in-frame rearrangements with V and J assigned. A fraction of the clones does not appear; measured against another copy, unresolved V genes explain less than half of the discrepancy, and the remainder lacks a known reason. This sample comprises under 45,000 clones, around 95% of them detected only once. Around 1.6% of the sample lies in the top ten. Material: peripheral blood mononuclear cells, obtained before stem cell transplant. Receptors originate from a man aged 40-50 years with chronic myeloid leukemia. Some clones in this sample may be carry-over from other donors' samples.

This chain links TRBV9 with TRBJ2-7; D is possibly TRBD2 (5 bases). V was cut by 0 bases and J by 5 bases, with 12 bases left in between. The CDR3 runs 14 residues. The germline V gene has CDR1 SGDLS and CDR2 YYNGEE. The CDR3 sequence is CASSVGGMPDEQYF. Here the CDR3 DNA reads TGTGCCAGCAGCGTAGGAGGGATGCCGGACGAGCAGTACTTC.

The chain recombines TRBV14 with TRBJ2-7; possibly TRBD1 for D (5 bases). V shed 6 bases and J shed 2 bases, with 14 bases lying between them. CDR1 SGHDN and CDR2 FVKESK come from the germline V gene. The CDR3 is made up of 14 amino acids. The CDR3 region is CASSPQENPYEQYF. The CDR3 DNA follows: TGTGCCAGCAGTCCACAGGAGAATCCCTACGAGCAGTACTTC.

This clone was seen only a few times. The rearrangement uses TRBV29-1 and TRBJ2-1; D remains ambiguous. The germline V and J ends were trimmed by 4 bases and 3 bases, with 1 base remaining between them. The CDR3 spans 10 residues. CDR1 is SQVTM, CDR2 ANQGSEA, per germline. CDR3 sequence: CSVGYNEQFF. In nucleotides, the CDR3 is TGCAGCGTTGGCTACAATGAGCAGTTCTTC.

This chain links TRBV30 with TRBJ2-4; D is uncertain. Germline CDR1 is GTSNPN and CDR2 is SVGIG (reference sequence). The germline V and J ends were trimmed by 5 bases and 3 bases, with 8 bases remaining between them. This CDR3 contains 12 residues. CDR3 in DNA: TGTGCCTGGCGGAAGGGCAAAAACATTCAGTACTTC. As protein: CAWRKGKNIQYF.

The rearrangement joins TRBV9 to TRBJ1-5; D might be TRBD1 (5 bases). The length of the CDR3 is 13 residues. V was trimmed by 0 bases and J by 9 bases, leaving 10 bases between them. Germline V lookup: CDR1 SGDLS, CDR2 YYNGEE. CDR3 sequence: CASSVGQGGPQHF. DNA for the CDR3: TGTGCCAGCAGCGTAGGGCAGGGAGGGCCCCAGCATTTT. Full variable domain (missing parts from reference TRBV9 and TRBJ1-5): DSGVTQTPKHLITATGQRVTLRCSPRSGDLSVYWYQQSLDQGLQFLIQYYNGEERAKGNILERFSAQQFPDLHSELNLSSLELGDSALYFCASSVGQGGPQHFGDGTRLSIL.